Sequencing of this T cell receptor beta chain was carried out in a study of regulatory T cells in long-lasting Graves disease. This CDR3 is 15 amino acids long. Trimming removed 4 bases at V and 0 bases at J, with 13 bases between. Germline V lookup: CDR1 SGHRS, CDR2 YFSETQ. Time point: newly diagnosed GD, antithyroid drugs for less than 3 months. PBMC RNA served as the TCR library source. As collected, the peripheral blood samples measured 7 to 9.5 milliliters each and went into EDTA tubes. Comments on this clonotype: Its antigen is not known.

CDR3-region Arm-PCR and iRepertoire HTBI primers produced the TCR beta libraries. Original analysis: Detected in the samples were 55 to 65 TRBV and about 15 TRBJ segments. MiXCR was run by TCRdb on the multiplex PCR reads, yielding one entry per CDR3 protein. Clone size and V and J calls follow TCRdb, not the original study. The sample contains about 240,000 distinct CDR3 sequences, 20% to 25% of which appear only once. Overall study results and limits: Fewer public clonotypes were shared by new patients (over 950) than by persistent patients (about 2,800).

The chain links TRBV5-1 to TRBJ1-1, with D tentatively TRBD1 (6 bases). Specimen: peripheral blood mononuclear cells (PBMCs), collected at new diagnosis, from a patient treated with antithyroid drugs. The clonotype was recovered from a female donor with Graves disease. CDR3 loop: CASSPKGGVNTEAFF. The CDR3 DNA reads as TGCGCCAGCAGCCCAAAGGGGGGGGTGAACACTGAAGCTTTCTTT.